This TCR beta chain was obtained from a study of shared clonotypes between healthy human individuals. The data were produced by immunoSEQ multiplex PCR, yet TCRdb's version contains in-frame clones alone and is incomplete. The sample holds nearly 1,000,000 clones; over 75% are singletons and the top ten take approximately 1.5%. Germline CDR1 is SGDLS and CDR2 is YYNGEE. Trimming removed 3 bases from V and 5 bases from J; junction bases left unmatched: 9. The CDR3 contains 16 residues. The chain carries TRBV9 and TRBJ2-7, with 12 bases lining up with TRBD2. This sequence was found in a man between 18 and 35 years old in good health. The sample consisted of memory CD4+ T cells sorted from blood. This sample's subset: CD45RA-negative fraction. The CDR3 loop is CASSASSGGASHEQYF. The CDR3 nucleotides read TGTGCCAGCAGCGCCTCTAGCGGGGGGGCGTCTCACGAGCAGTACTTC.